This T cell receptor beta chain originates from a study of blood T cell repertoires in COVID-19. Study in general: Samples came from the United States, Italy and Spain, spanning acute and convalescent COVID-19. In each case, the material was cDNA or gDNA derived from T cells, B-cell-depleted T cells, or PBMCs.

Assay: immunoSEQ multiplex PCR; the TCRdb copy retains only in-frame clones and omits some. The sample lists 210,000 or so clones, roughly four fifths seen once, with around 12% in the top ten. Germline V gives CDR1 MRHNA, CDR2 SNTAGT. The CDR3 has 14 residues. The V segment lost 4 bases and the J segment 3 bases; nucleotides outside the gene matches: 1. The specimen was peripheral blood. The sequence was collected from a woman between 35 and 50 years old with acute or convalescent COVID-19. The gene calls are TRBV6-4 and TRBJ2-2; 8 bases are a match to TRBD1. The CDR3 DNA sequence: TGTGCCAGCAGTGTGGACAGGGACACCGGGGAGCTGTTTTTT. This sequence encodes CASSVDRDTGELFF.